The next 32 T cell receptor beta chains were all read from a single sample in a study of blood T cell repertoires in COVID-19. Assay: immunoSEQ multiplex PCR; the TCRdb copy retains only in-frame clones and omits some. The sample has under 300,000 clones, around 89% seen once. Sequenced input: PBMCs or T cells enriched from blood (not recorded which). Receptors were obtained from a middle-aged woman with acute COVID-19.

The rearrangement joins TRBV12-3 or TRBV12-4 to TRBJ1-1; 9 bases line up with TRBD1. V dropped 6 bases and J dropped 4; count of bases not matched to a gene: 3. This CDR3 comprises 13 residues. CDR3 coding DNA: TGTGCCAGCAGGGCACAGGGGGCCACTGAAGCTTTCTTT. Amino acid sequence: CASRAQGATEAFF.

CDR3 region: CASSLALGQGFMETQYF. In DNA, the CDR3 is TGTGCCAGCAGCTTAGCGCTAGGACAGGGGTTTATGGAGACCCAGTACTTC. V is TRBV7-9 and J is TRBJ2-5; 9 nucleotides match TRBD1. Germline V lookup: CDR1 SEHNR, CDR2 FQNEAQ (reference sequence). The V and J ends lost 0 bases and 5 bases, in that order; junction bases with no gene match: 10. The CDR3 consists of 17 residues.

This chain joins TRBV6-6 and TRBJ1-5, with 7 bases aligning to TRBD1. Germline V gene sequence: CDR1 MNHNY, CDR2 SVGAGI (reference sequence). V lost 11 bases and J lost 3; bases outside the gene matches: 4. The CDR3 covers 12 residues. The CDR3 DNA reads TGTGCCTCGGGACAGAACAATCAGCCCCAGCATTTT. Protein: CASGQNNQPQHF.

This clone appeared a single time. The V and J genes are TRBV29-1 and TRBJ1-1; D is possibly TRBD1 (5 bases). CDR3 length: 12 residues. Germline CDR1 is SQVTM and CDR2 is ANQGSEA. The V end lost 8 bases, the J end lost 7 bases, and 17 bases lay between the germline ends. The CDR3 sequence: CSTLSGGVEAFF. The CDR3, as DNA: TGCAGCACCCTCTCGGGGGGAGTTGAAGCTTTCTTT. Looking up the rest from reference TRBV29-1 and TRBJ1-1 gives the full variable domain: SAVISQKPSRDICQRGTSLTIQCQVDSQVTMMFWYRQQPGQSLTLIATANQGSEATYESGFVIDKFPISRPNLTFSTLTVSNMSPEDSSIYLCSTLSGGVEAFFGQGTRLTVV.

This clone has only one observation. The gene calls are TRBV2 and TRBJ2-7; 11 bases align to TRBD2. This CDR3 is built from 14 residues. J gave up 6 bases and V 0 bases, and 1 base lay outside the gene matches. Germline CDR1 reads SNHLY; CDR2 reads FYNNEI. The CDR3: CASSEASGGAEQYF. In DNA form, the CDR3 reads TGTGCCAGCAGTGAAGCTAGCGGGGGGGCCGAGCAGTACTTC.

The chain employs TRBV5-8 and TRBJ1-5; D remains ambiguous. CDR3 length equals 14 residues. Germline CDR1 is SGHTS and CDR2 is YDEGEE. V lost 4 bases, J lost 4 bases, and 12 bases lay in between. For the CDR3, the DNA is TGTGCCAGCAGCGCCGTGTCCAGGAATCAGCCCCAGCATTTT. It yields the protein CASSAVSRNQPQHF.

In its sample, this clone was seen a few times. The DNA of the CDR3 is TGTGCCAGCTCCCCCTTGAGCGGAGCCCAAGAGACCCAGTACTTC. This translates into CASSPLSGAQETQYF. V and J are TRBV18 and TRBJ2-5, with D perhaps TRBD2 (5 bases). Trimming took 6 bases from V and 1 from J, leaving 15 bases between them. Looked up from germline, CDR1 is KGHSH and CDR2 is LQKENI. CDR3 length: 15 residues.

V and J are TRBV11-3 and TRBJ2-2; D is unresolved. Germline assignment: CDR1 SGHNT and CDR2 YENEEA. Trimming cost V 2 bases and J 3 bases, with 4 bases left between them. The CDR3 sequence is 13 residues long. The CDR3 is CASSLLYTGELFF. In nucleotides, the CDR3 is TGTGCCAGCAGCTTACTTTACACCGGGGAGCTGTTTTTT.

The V call is TRBV2, the J call TRBJ2-1, with D maybe TRBD2 (6 bases). Between the trimmed V and J ends, which lost 5 bases and 0 bases, there was a span of 11 bases. Germline CDR1 is SNHLY and CDR2 is FYNNEI. The CDR3 is made up of 15 amino acids. CDR3 loop: CASSSTRFSYNEQFF. CDR3 sequence (DNA): TGTGCCAGCAGTTCGACTAGGTTCTCCTACAATGAGCAGTTCTTC.

The rearrangement uses TRBV14 and TRBJ2-2, with D perhaps TRBD2 (6 bases). Trimming shortened V by 4 bases and J by 1 base, and 16 bases separated the two germline ends. Per germline, CDR1 SGHDN and CDR2 FVKESK. The CDR3 sequence is 17 residues long. CDR3 sequence (DNA): TGTGCCAGCAGCCTACTTCCAGGCGGGAAGAACACCGGGGAGCTGTTTTTT. As protein: CASSLLPGGKNTGELFF. The variable domain in full, with the rest retrieved from reference TRBV14 and TRBJ2-2, is EAGVTQFPSHSVIEKGQTVTLRCDPISGHDNLYWYRRVMGKEIKFLLHFVKESKQDESGMPNNRFLAERTGGTYSTLKVQPAELEDSGVYFCASSLLPGGKNTGELFFGEGSRLTVL.

The gene calls are TRBV5-4 and TRBJ2-5; 7 bases agree with TRBD1. The CDR3 runs to 14 residues. CDR1 SGHNT and CDR2 YYREEE come from the germline V gene (reference sequence). Losses at the gene ends were 4 bases for V and 5 bases for J; bases not matched to a gene: 8. CDR3 in DNA: TGTGCCAGCAGCGCACCACAGGGGCTGGAGACCCAGTACTTC. Its translation is CASSAPQGLETQYF.

The chain carries TRBV7-8 and TRBJ1-5; TRBD1 matches at 8 bases. Germline-derived CDR1 and CDR2 are SGHVS and FQNEAQ. The V segment lost 5 bases and the J segment 6 bases; nucleotides outside the gene matches: 12. The CDR3 loop spans 16 amino acids. As DNA, the CDR3 is TGTGCCAGCAGCCCTCGGAGAGACAGGGGACCTCAGCCCCAGCATTTT. It is translated as CASSPRRDRGPQPQHF. Based on the CDR3 plus reference TRBV7-8 and TRBJ1-5, the full variable domain is GAGVSQSPRYKVAKRGQDVALRCDPISGHVSLFWYQQALGQGPEFLTYFQNEAQLDKSGLPSDRFFAERPEGSVSTLKIQRTQQEDSAVYLCASSPRRDRGPQPQHFGDGTRLSIL.

Concerning this clone: This sample includes further DNA sequences coding for the same CDR3. The chain recombines TRBV30 with TRBJ1-2; 8 nucleotides match TRBD1. The CDR3 sequence is 14 residues long. Germline CDR1 GTSNPN, CDR2 SVGIG (reference sequence). With 5 bases clipped from V and 2 bases from J, the junction kept 7 bases outside the gene matches. The CDR3 here is CAWSRTGLNYGYTF. The CDR3, as DNA: TGTGCCTGGTCCAGGACAGGGCTGAACTATGGCTACACCTTC.

Remarks on this clone: Compared with germline, one end of the junction differs, possibly owing to a read error. CDR3 coding DNA: TGTGCCATCAGTGGCGAGAAACGGGACAGCCTCTTT. It specifies CAISGEKRDSLF. The rearrangement uses TRBV10-3 and TRBJ1-1; TRBD1 matches 7 bases. This CDR3 contains 12 residues. Germline loops: CDR1 ENHRY, CDR2 SYGVKD.

In its sample, this clone was seen once. The V gene is TRBV4-2, the J gene TRBJ2-7; the match to TRBD1 covers 8 bases. V shed 0 bases, J shed 13 bases, and the junction held 11 bases outside the gene matches. This CDR3 has 14 residues. Germline CDR1 reads LGHNA; CDR2 reads YNFKEQ. The CDR3 loop reads CASSQDGQGADVYF. Here the CDR3 DNA reads TGTGCCAGCAGCCAAGATGGGCAGGGGGCCGATGTTTACTTC.

The table lists this clone with a count of one. The genes are TRBV5-8 and TRBJ1-3; no firm D call. Looked up from germline, CDR1 is SGHTS and CDR2 is YDEGEE. The CDR3 runs to 15 residues. The V end lost 4 bases, the J end lost 1 base, and 12 bases lay between the germline ends. As DNA, the CDR3 is TGTGCCAGCAGCAGCGGACTGATATCTGGAAACACCATATATTTT. Protein sequence: CASSSGLISGNTIYF.

V is TRBV5-1 and J is TRBJ2-1; 7 positions match TRBD2. This CDR3 has 15 residues. With V trimmed by 6 bases and J by 9 bases, 15 bases remained unmatched. Per germline, CDR1 SGHRS and CDR2 YFSETQ. DNA of the CDR3: TGCGCCAGCACCCGGGAGTTTGCGGGAGTGGTTGAGCAGTTCTTC. This encodes CASTREFAGVVEQFF.

The chain joins TRBV7-2 to TRBJ2-3; 10 bases line up with TRBD2. Germline values: CDR1 SGHTA, CDR2 FQGNSA. Trimming at V came to 5 bases and at J to 0 bases, leaving 8 bases not matched to a gene. This CDR3 spans 17 amino acids. Here the CDR3 reads CASSLGLAETSTDTQYF. Written as DNA, the CDR3 is TGTGCCAGCAGCCTCGGACTAGCGGAAACCAGCACAGATACGCAGTATTTT.

V is TRBV7-9 and J is TRBJ2-6; the D gene is possibly TRBD1 (5 bases). V was trimmed by 5 bases and J by 1 base, leaving 9 bases between them. Germline V gene lookup returns CDR1 SEHNR and CDR2 FQNEAQ (reference sequence). There are 15 residues in the CDR3. This chain's CDR3 is CASSQAGSGANVLTF. The CDR3 bases are TGTGCCAGCAGCCAGGCAGGGTCTGGGGCCAACGTCCTGACTTTC.

A single count supports this clone. CDR3 protein: CASSADRGKLTGELFF. The CDR3 nucleotides are TGTGCCAGCAGCGCCGACAGGGGTAAATTAACCGGGGAGCTGTTTTTT. This chain connects TRBV9 to TRBJ2-2; 8 bases match TRBD1. Germline assignment: CDR1 SGDLS and CDR2 YYNGEE. With V trimmed by 3 bases and J by 5 bases, 9 bases remained unmatched. The length of the CDR3 is 16 residues.

V is TRBV10-3 and J is TRBJ2-1, with TRBD2 matching over 9 bases. Germline V gene lookup returns CDR1 ENHRY and CDR2 SYGVKD. Trimming at V came to 4 bases and at J to 8 bases, leaving 18 bases not matched to a gene. The CDR3 extends over 18 amino acids. The CDR3 DNA follows: TGTGCCATCAGTGTATCCAGCGGGGGGACGGGTTGGGGCGATGAGCAGTTCTTC. Translation gives CAISVSSGGTGWGDEQFF.

This chain uses TRBV7-8 with TRBJ1-5, with 9 bases matching TRBD1. With V trimmed by 0 bases and J by 0 bases, 3 bases remained unmatched. CDR3 length equals 17 residues. Germline-derived CDR1 and CDR2 are SGHVS and FQNEAQ. The CDR3 region has the DNA TGTGCCAGCAGCTTAGCGGGACAGGGCTTTAGCAATCAGCCCCAGCATTTT. Translating it yields CASSLAGQGFSNQPQHF.

The gene calls are TRBV4-1 and TRBJ2-1; D is possibly TRBD1 (6 bases). Trimming left V 5 bases short and J 8 bases short, with 16 bases between. CDR3 length equals 14 residues. Germline CDR1 and CDR2: MGHRA and YSYEKL. The CDR3 region is CASSVTGLRDEQFF. The CDR3 DNA sequence: TGCGCCAGCAGCGTAACAGGGCTGAGGGATGAGCAGTTCTTC.

The V and J genes are TRBV25-1 and TRBJ1-1, with 9 bases that match TRBD1. Germline V gives CDR1 MGHDK, CDR2 SYGVNS. The CDR3 is 16 residues long. V lost 4 bases to trimming and J lost 4 bases; unmatched junction nucleotides: 10. This CDR3 reads CASSVRGQGSGTEAFF. The CDR3 DNA is TGTGCCAGCAGTGTCAGAGGACAGGGGTCGGGCACTGAAGCTTTCTTT.

The rearrangement links TRBV15 to TRBJ1-2; D is undetermined. V gave up 0 bases and J gave up 8 bases, with 10 bases separating them. CDR3 length: 13 amino acids. CDR1 LNHNV and CDR2 YYDKDF come from the germline V gene (reference sequence). CDR3 protein: CATSREQVGGYTF. CDR3 bases: TGTGCCACCAGCAGAGAGCAGGTTGGGGGCTACACCTTC.

The J gene is TRBJ1-6, the V gene TRBV9, with 7 bases lining up with TRBD1. Germline trimming cut 0 bases from V and 6 bases from J; bases unmatched to any gene: 0. The CDR3 is made up of 14 amino acids. CDR1 and CDR2 (germline): SGDLS, YYNGEE. In DNA form, the CDR3 reads TGTGCCAGCAGCGTAGCAGGGGGTAATTCACCCCTCCACTTT. Translation: CASSVAGGNSPLHF.

As for this clone: One end of the junction does not line up with germline, which may come from a read error. CDR3 sequence: CASSLFVGPANTETFF. DNA of the CDR3: TGTGCCAGCAGCTTATTTGTTGGTCCAGCGAACACTGAAACTTTCTTT. V gene TRBV7-2 combines with J gene TRBJ1-1; D call uncertain. The length of the CDR3 is 16 residues. Germline assignment: CDR1 SGHTA and CDR2 FQGNSA.

The V and J genes are TRBV29-1 and TRBJ1-6; 7 bases match TRBD1. The ends lost 4 bases at V and 6 bases at J; junction bases unmatched: 3. Germline V gene sequence: CDR1 SQVTM, CDR2 ANQGSEA. The CDR3 has 13 residues. The CDR3 DNA sequence: TGCAGCGTTGGAGGGGGCCTTAATTCACCCCTCCACTTT. This translates into CSVGGGLNSPLHF.

V and J are TRBV2 and TRBJ1-1, with D possibly being TRBD1 (6 bases). This CDR3 is built from 10 residues. The germline V and J ends were trimmed by 8 bases and 9 bases, with 10 bases remaining between them. Germline V gene lookup returns CDR1 SNHLY and CDR2 FYNNEI. CDR3 in amino acids: CASGGGKAFF. CDR3 sequence (DNA): TGTGCCAGCGGGGGGGGCAAAGCTTTCTTT.

The CDR3 here is CASSQDILAGVVHEQFF. The CDR3 nucleotides are TGTGCCAGCAGCCAGGACATACTAGCGGGAGTGGTGCATGAGCAGTTCTTC. The chain links TRBV3-1 (or the pseudogene TRBV3-2) to TRBJ2-1; 11 bases agree with TRBD2. Germline-derived CDR1 and CDR2 are LGHDT and YNNKEL (reference sequence). The V gene end was trimmed by 3 bases and the J gene end by 8 bases; junction bases not matched to a gene: 12. The CDR3 totals 17 residues.

V usage is TRBV5-4 and J usage is TRBJ2-5; weak D call: TRBD2 (5 bases). Germline-derived CDR1 and CDR2 are SGHNT and YYREEE (reference sequence). The V end was cut by 2 bases, the J end by 0 bases, with 5 bases between. The CDR3 is 13 residues long. This chain's CDR3 is CASSFGDQETQYF. CDR3 nucleotides: TGTGCCAGCAGCTTCGGGGACCAAGAGACCCAGTACTTC.

The chain carries TRBV11-3 and TRBJ2-3, with D tentatively TRBD1 (7 bases). Germline V gene data show CDR1 as SGHNT and CDR2 as YENEEA. This CDR3 comprises 16 residues. V was cut by 1 base and J by 2 bases, with 13 bases left in between. The CDR3 spells CASSLGGGGSTDTQYF. CDR3 sequence (DNA): TGTGCCAGCAGCTTAGGTGGAGGGGGCTCCACAGATACGCAGTATTTT.